This entry concerns a single T cell receptor beta chain. As yet, its antigen is unknown. Assay used: immunoSEQ multiplex PCR; TCRdb lists only in-frame clones, some missing. Of 22,000 or so clones in the sample, 75% to 85% were seen once. Unexposed donor CD4+ T cells date from about 2011-2019, before the COVID-19 pandemic. The cells were cultured for around ten days before CD4+ T cells were isolated. This sample is part of a study of CD4 T cells in relation to SARS-CoV-2 and coronaviruses. This CDR3 is built from 13 residues. V lost 5 bases to trimming and J lost 1 base, with 8 bases between them. The V gene's germline CDR1 is SEHNR and CDR2 FQNEAQ (reference sequence).

The receptor's source is a human donor in good health. Input material: CD4+ T cells from PBMCs, cultured in vitro. This chain links TRBV7-9 with TRBJ1-1; D not certain. This CDR3 is CASSPRQNTEAFF. CDR3 nucleotides: TGTGCCAGCAGCCCCAGACAGAACACTGAAGCTTTCTTT.